Here is one T cell receptor (beta chain) with its context. Its antigen remains unidentified. This sample is drawn from a study of T cell responses to AZD1222 COVID-19 vaccine. About the study: Second-dose groups at about 4 or about 12 weeks were pooled. General study results and limits: Sampling captured repertoires only after the peak T cell response. Unmutated variant regions are reportedly the target of nearly half of TCRs that are spike-specific.

CDR1 and CDR2 from the germline V gene are GTSNPN and SVGIG (reference sequence). The CDR3 covers 12 residues. V was shortened by 5 bases and J by 8 bases, with 12 bases between the two germline ends. Here immunoSEQ multiplex PCR was the method, and the copy in TCRdb shows in-frame clones only, minus some. The sample has approximately 130,000 clones, roughly 92% seen once. The sequences come from peripheral blood, collected on day 0 of AZD1222 vaccination. The sequence came from an adult in good health. This chain uses TRBV30 with TRBJ1-4; unclear D gene. This CDR3 reads CAWGQEEEKLFF. For the CDR3, the DNA is TGTGCCTGGGGGCAGGAGGAGGAAAAACTGTTTTTT.